The 20 T cell receptor beta chains presented below share a single source sample, sequenced in a study of cytomegalovirus exposure and HLA in healthy donors. PCR was performed using 60 Vbeta and 13 Jbeta primers. Measured with immunoSEQ multiplex PCR; TCRdb has only the in-frame clones, and not every one. The table records 95,000 to 100,000 clones, 76% of them present only once. Sequenced: PBMCs. The receptors come from a man aged 35-49 years in good health and CMV-seronegative.

V gene TRBV30 combines with J gene TRBJ2-7, with D perhaps TRBD1 (6 bases). This CDR3 spans 17 amino acids. The V end lost 3 bases, the J end lost 4 bases, and 25 bases lay between the germline ends. The germline V gene has CDR1 GTSNPN and CDR2 SVGIG (reference sequence). CDR3 in amino acids: CAWSPTHPQGQWYEQYV. CDR3 bases: TGTGCCTGGAGCCCGACCCACCCTCAGGGGCAGTGGTACGAGCAGTACGTC.

There are a few counts of this clone. The chain combines TRBV27 with TRBJ1-2; TRBD1 might be the D (5 bases). The germline V and J ends were trimmed by 0 bases and 8 bases, with 13 bases remaining between them. Per germline, CDR1 MNHEY and CDR2 SMNVEV (reference sequence). The CDR3 totals 14 residues. In DNA form, the CDR3 reads TGTGCCAGCAGTTTATCGAGTCTGGGGGGAGGCTACACCTTC. Protein sequence: CASSLSSLGGGYTF.

The chain links TRBV14 to TRBJ1-2; D is unclear. The CDR3 is made up of 14 amino acids. Deletions cut 0 bases from V and 3 bases from J, with 8 bases between. Germline V gene lookup returns CDR1 SGHDN and CDR2 FVKESK. The CDR3 loop reads CASSQDYTDYGYTF. For the CDR3, the DNA is TGTGCCAGCAGCCAAGATTACACCGACTATGGCTACACCTTC.

The rearrangement uses TRBV9 and TRBJ2-1; 8 bases are a match to TRBD1. Germline assignment: CDR1 SGDLS and CDR2 YYNGEE. The trim removed 4 bases at V and 3 bases at J, leaving 6 bases unmatched. The CDR3 consists of 15 residues. CDR3 amino acids: CASSSGQGDYNEQFF. In nucleotides, the CDR3 is TGTGCCAGCAGCTCTGGACAGGGAGACTACAATGAGCAGTTCTTC. The variable domain in full, with the rest retrieved from reference TRBV9 and TRBJ2-1, is DSGVTQTPKHLITATGQRVTLRCSPRSGDLSVYWYQQSLDQGLQFLIQYYNGEERAKGNILERFSAQQFPDLHSELNLSSLELGDSALYFCASSSGQGDYNEQFFGPGTRLTVL.

The chain uses TRBV13 and TRBJ2-5; 8 bases are a match to TRBD1. Germline assignment: CDR1 PRHDT and CDR2 FYEKMQ (reference sequence). V shed 2 bases, J shed 3 bases, and the junction held 5 bases outside the gene matches. The CDR3 sequence is 15 residues long. The CDR3 protein is CASSLTTGGKETQYF. The CDR3, as DNA: TGTGCCAGCAGCTTAACCACAGGGGGAAAAGAGACCCAGTACTTC. Filled out from reference TRBV13 and TRBJ2-5, the complete variable domain reads AAGVIQSPRHLIKEKRETATLKCYPIPRHDTVYWYQQGPGQDPQFLISFYEKMQSDKGSIPDRFSAQQFSDYHSELNMSSLELGDSALYFCASSLTTGGKETQYFGPGTRLLVL.

V usage is TRBV7-9 and J usage is TRBJ1-1; tentative D call: TRBD1 (6 bases). From germline, CDR1 is SEHNR and CDR2 FQNEAQ (reference sequence). V was clipped by 5 bases and J by 3 bases, with 13 bases between them. The CDR3 runs 14 residues. Here the CDR3 DNA reads TGTGCCAGCAGCCCCGCGCAGGGGCACACTGAAGCTTTCTTT. This sequence encodes CASSPAQGHTEAFF.

The V call is TRBV4-1, the J call TRBJ2-7; TRBD1 is a possible D gene (8 bases). Looked up from germline, CDR1 is MGHRA and CDR2 is YSYEKL. V lost 4 bases, J lost 4 bases, and 20 bases lay in between. This CDR3 has 16 amino acids. The CDR3 here is CASSLTLDREGYEQYF. As DNA, the CDR3 is TGCGCCAGCAGCCTAACCCTGGACAGGGAGGGATACGAGCAGTACTTC.

The chain recombines TRBV11-2 with TRBJ2-2, with D hard to call. The ends were cut back, 3 bases at V and 2 bases at J, with 10 bases in the middle. The CDR3 totals 15 residues. CDR1 and CDR2 from the germline V gene are SGHAT and FQNNGV. CDR3 in amino acids: CASSFPLYNTGELFF. The DNA for the CDR3 is TGTGCCAGCAGCTTCCCGCTATACAACACCGGGGAGCTGTTTTTT. Drawing the rest from reference TRBV11-2 and TRBJ2-2, the complete variable domain is EAGVAQSPRYKIIEKRQSVAFWCNPISGHATLYWYQQILGQGPKLLIQFQNNGVVDDSQLPKDRFSAERLKGVDSTLKIQPAKLEDSAVYLCASSFPLYNTGELFFGEGSRLTVL.

The chain joins TRBV7-9 to TRBJ2-1; 8 positions match TRBD1. V shed 5 bases and J 0 bases; nucleotides not matched to a gene: 3. This CDR3 is built from 15 residues. CDR1 and CDR2 from the germline V gene are SEHNR and FQNEAQ (reference sequence). The CDR3 spells CASSRQGSSYNEQFF. CDR3 in DNA: TGTGCCAGCAGCCGACAGGGGAGCTCCTACAATGAGCAGTTCTTC.

This clone was detected only a few times. This chain links TRBV6-5 with TRBJ2-1; 9 nucleotides agree with TRBD2. Germline V gives CDR1 MNHEY, CDR2 SVGAGI. The CDR3 is made up of 15 amino acids. Losses at the gene ends were 7 bases for V and 4 bases for J; bases not matched to a gene: 8. This chain's CDR3 is CASNEGRGGYNEQFF. Written as DNA, the CDR3 is TGTGCCAGCAACGAAGGGCGGGGGGGTTACAATGAGCAGTTCTTC.

V usage is TRBV28 and J usage is TRBJ1-4; TRBD1 aligns across 10 bases. CDR3 size: 15 residues. V lost 5 bases, J lost 6 bases, and 6 bases stayed unmatched. Germline V gene lookup returns CDR1 MDHEN and CDR2 SYDVKM. CDR3 DNA sequence: TGTGCCAGCAGTCTCGACAGGGGGCGGGATGAAAAACTGTTTTTT. It codes for CASSLDRGRDEKLFF. The variable domain in full, completed from reference TRBV28 and TRBJ1-4, reads DVKVTQSSRYLVKRTGEKVFLECVQDMDHENMFWYRQDPGLGLRLIYFSYDVKMKEKGDIPEGYSVSREKKERFSLILESASTNQTSMYLCASSLDRGRDEKLFFGSGTQLSVL.

This clone came up once. The J gene is TRBJ2-2, the V gene TRBV11-1; D is unclear. Trimming left V 5 bases short and J 6 bases short, with 16 bases between. Germline V gene sequence: CDR1 SGHAT, CDR2 FQDESV (reference sequence). The CDR3 has 15 amino acids. The CDR3 DNA sequence: TGTGCCAGCAGCCCCTTTGTTTTAGTCCCCGGGGAGCTGTTTTTT. It codes for CASSPFVLVPGELFF.

The chain joins TRBV9 to TRBJ1-2; D is perhaps TRBD1 (6 bases). V dropped 4 bases and J dropped 4 bases, with 17 bases sitting between them. Germline V lookup: CDR1 SGDLS, CDR2 YYNGEE. The CDR3 is made up of 15 amino acids. This CDR3 is CASSPSSLDSYGYTF. The CDR3 nucleotides read TGTGCCAGCAGCCCCTCAAGCCTGGACAGCTATGGCTACACCTTC.

The J gene is TRBJ1-6, the V gene TRBV6-1; 9 nucleotides align to TRBD1. This CDR3 has 17 residues. Unmatched junction bases numbered 11, after V lost 1 base and J lost 10 bases. CDR1 and CDR2 from the germline V gene are MNHNS and SASEGT. In DNA form, the CDR3 reads TGTGCCAGCAGTGAAGGGGTTTGGAGGACAGGGGAATCACCCCTCCACTTT. Its protein is CASSEGVWRTGESPLHF.

V is TRBV5-1 and J is TRBJ2-3; weak D call: TRBD1 (6 bases). This CDR3 comprises 15 residues. Germline values: CDR1 SGHRS, CDR2 YFSETQ. Between the trimmed V and J ends, which lost 4 bases and 1 base, there was a span of 13 bases. CDR3 nucleotides: TGCGCCAGCAGCGGGAGCGAGGGGGGCACAGATACGCAGTATTTT. Translating it yields CASSGSEGGTDTQYF.

The sample holds one count of this clone. The J gene is TRBJ2-3, the V gene TRBV4-2; TRBD2 matches at 8 bases. The ends lost 3 bases at V and 7 bases at J; junction bases unmatched: 12. The CDR3 loop spans 16 amino acids. Germline-derived CDR1 and CDR2 are LGHNA and YNFKEQ. Written as DNA, the CDR3 is TGTGCCAGCAGCCAGGAAACTAGCGGTACTATCAATACGCAGTATTTT. Translated: CASSQETSGTINTQYF.

The sample holds one count of this clone. The CDR3 protein is CASSLVGGGTGGNQPQHF. As DNA, the CDR3 is TGCGCCAGCAGCTTGGTAGGGGGCGGGACAGGGGGCAATCAGCCCCAGCATTTT. V is TRBV5-1 and J is TRBJ1-5; 10 bases line up with TRBD1. V was clipped by 0 bases and J by 2 bases; unmatched bases: 8. The CDR3 is 18 residues long. Germline-derived CDR1 and CDR2 are SGHRS and YFSETQ.

V and J are TRBV7-2 and TRBJ1-4; D is possibly TRBD1 (5 bases). The germline V gene has CDR1 SGHTA and CDR2 FQGNSA. There are 14 residues in the CDR3. V lost 1 base to trimming and J lost 5 bases, with 8 bases between them. In DNA form, the CDR3 reads TGTGCCAGCAGCTTAGGTCGGGGGAATGAAAAACTGTTTTTT. It translates to CASSLGRGNEKLFF.

The V call is TRBV6-6, the J call TRBJ2-7, with TRBD1 identical over 9 bases. The CDR3 loop spans 13 amino acids. The V segment lost 6 bases and the J segment 6 bases; nucleotides outside the gene matches: 6. Germline CDR1 MNHNY, CDR2 SVGAGI (reference sequence). The CDR3 DNA sequence: TGTGCCAGCAGGGACGGGACAGGGTTCGAGCAGTACGTC. Translated, it gives CASRDGTGFEQYV.

V is TRBV5-1 and J is TRBJ1-1; unclear D gene. This CDR3 comprises 11 residues. Germline-derived CDR1 and CDR2 are SGHRS and YFSETQ. Trimming pared 5 bases from V and 5 bases from J, leaving 7 bases between. CDR3 protein: CASSLKTEAFF. In nucleotides, the CDR3 is TGCGCCAGCAGTCTAAAGACTGAAGCTTTCTTT.